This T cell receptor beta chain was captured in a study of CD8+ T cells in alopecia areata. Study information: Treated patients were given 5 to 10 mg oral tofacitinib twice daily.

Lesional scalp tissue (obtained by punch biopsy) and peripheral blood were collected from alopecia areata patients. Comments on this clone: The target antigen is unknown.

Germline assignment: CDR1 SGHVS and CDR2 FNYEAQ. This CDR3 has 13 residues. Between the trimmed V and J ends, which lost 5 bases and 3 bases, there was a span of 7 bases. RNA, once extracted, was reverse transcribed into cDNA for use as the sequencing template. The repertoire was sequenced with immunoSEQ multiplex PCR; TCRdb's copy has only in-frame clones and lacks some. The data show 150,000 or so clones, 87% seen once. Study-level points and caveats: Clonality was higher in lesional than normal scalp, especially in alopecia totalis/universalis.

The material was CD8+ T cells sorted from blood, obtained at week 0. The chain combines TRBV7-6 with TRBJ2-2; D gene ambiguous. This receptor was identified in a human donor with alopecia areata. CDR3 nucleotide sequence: TGTGCCAGCAGCCCCCTTTACACCGGGGAGCTGTTTTTT. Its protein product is CASSPLYTGELFF.